A selection of T cell receptor beta chains follows, all from one sample in a study of T cell responses to AZD1222 COVID-19 vaccine. Using immunoSEQ multiplex PCR, the repertoire was profiled, and TCRdb retains in-frame clones only, with some absent. The sample lists 120,000 to 150,000 clones; approximately 94% were seen once. Specimen: peripheral blood, collected on day 0 of AZD1222 vaccination. The receptors were gathered from an adult in good health. The conserved cysteine and the conserved F or W are not part of the CDR3 here.

J	V	CDR3
TRBJ2-2	TRBV11-2	ASSLVNTGELF
TRBJ1-1	TRBV18	ASSLGGGGYTEAF
TRBJ1-3	TRBV18	ASSPNTGSSGNTIY
TRBJ1-1	TRBV5-1	ASSLVTGANTEAF
TRBJ1-1	TRBV19	ASSPGAGAEAF
TRBJ1-5	TRBV3-1/TRBV3-2	ASSQSRDQPQH
TRBJ2-3	TRBV6-1	ASSERGRPLGTDTQY
TRBJ2-1	TRBV27	ASRTSGGYNEQF
TRBJ2-7	TRBV5-1	ASNLAGRGEQY
TRBJ1-3	TRBV5-1	ASSSDGGNTIY
TRBJ1-1	TRBV2	ASVGTGQRNTEAF
TRBJ1-5	TRBV2	ASSVEGAGNQPQH
TRBJ1-6	TRBV4-1	ASSQGQMDSPLH
TRBJ1-2	TRBV5-5	ASSLGQGTNYGYT
TRBJ2-3	TRBV11-2	ASSLVGGASTDTQY
TRBJ2-1	TRBV10-3	AISESRQRGAYNEQF
TRBJ1-2	TRBV6-5	ASSGGWANYGYT
TRBJ1-1	TRBV27	ASSLSVRGGTEAF
TRBJ2-1	TRBV15	ATSRVGRVSSYNEQF
TRBJ2-1	TRBV11-3	ASSLGGEQF
TRBJ2-7	TRBV4-1	ASSQGFASGRARYEQY
TRBJ2-1	TRBV9	ASSVGTSDADEQF
TRBJ1-1	TRBV6-6	ASSYSGGQGTEAF
TRBJ2-5	TRBV6-5	ASSYSFVGETQY
TRBJ2-7	TRBV7-9	ASSPGQPYEQY
TRBJ2-1	TRBV21-1	ASSSGLSVWSYNEQF
TRBJ1-1	TRBV6-2/TRBV6-3	ASSPGGARVLWTEAF
TRBJ2-3	TRBV29-1	SVAEGSTDTQY
TRBJ2-2	TRBV6-5	ASSSTAAGFGGELF
TRBJ1-1	TRBV5-1	ASSFPTPPSMNTEAF
TRBJ1-1	TRBV13	ASSPGQAGMNTEAF
TRBJ2-1	TRBV6-5	PRGDSYNEQF
TRBJ2-1	TRBV5-1	ASSLSGMGGPYNEQF
TRBJ1-2	TRBV3-1/TRBV3-2	ASSQGPGGDGYT
TRBJ1-1	TRBV7-6	ASSYPGESNTEAF
TRBJ1-3	TRBV15	ATSSDRVSGNTIY
TRBJ2-7	TRBV18	ASSPRGILDVEQY
TRBJ1-2	TRBV6-5	ASSYSTDYGYT
TRBJ2-2	TRBV7-9	ASTSLGVAGPGELF
TRBJ2-7	TRBV28	ASSSGEAGSHEQY
TRBJ2-1	TRBV6-6	ASSQNRLGTSYNEQF
TRBJ2-2	TRBV27	ASSFSPGANTGELF
TRBJ2-1	TRBV12-3/TRBV12-4	ASRRTGDEQF
TRBJ1-1	TRBV5-1	ASSLVGDSPEAF
TRBJ1-6	TRBV6-5	AGGQGSNSPLH
TRBJ1-5	TRBV2	ASSEALVGNQPQH
TRBJ2-7	TRBV12-3/TRBV12-4	ASSTTGAEQY
TRBJ2-1	TRBV6-2/TRBV6-3	ASSYHNEQF
TRBJ1-2	TRBV30	AWSPLDSYGYT
TRBJ2-6	TRBV5-4	ATHVGGPGANVLT
TRBJ1-1	TRBV6-5	ASSYSTLSTEAF
TRBJ2-2	TRBV15	ATSGQREGDTGELF
TRBJ1-5	TRBV5-1	ASSPLADQPQH
TRBJ2-7	TRBV7-9	ASSSYARGNDEQY
TRBJ2-7	TRBV5-4	ASSSRASPNYEQY
TRBJ2-7	TRBV7-9	ASSSSPAGGYYEQY
TRBJ2-2	TRBV27	ASSLRDRTTGELF
TRBJ2-1	TRBV7-2	ASSPGRLAGSEQF
TRBJ2-5	TRBV24-1	ATSDPPQETQY